These T cell receptor beta chains were read from a single sample in a study of blood T cells in healthy people across ages. TCRdb used MiXCR to reprocess the 5' RACE reads, holding one entry per CDR3 protein. The repertoire includes about 680,000 distinct CDR3 sequences, approximately 50% of them detected once, and about 32% sits in the top ten. Specimen: blood. The receptors derive from a woman aged 55 to 70 in good health. CDR3s include the opening cysteine and the closing phenylalanine or tryptophan. The D gene is left open where the match is weak. Size is omitted from some rows. Given values are once, few, many or a class for expanded clones.

CDR3 protein	CDR3 DNA	D gene	V gene	clone size	J gene
CASSPTSGRTETQYF	TGTGCCAGCAGCCCCACTAGCGGGAGGACCGAGACCCAGTACTTC	TRBD2	TRBV9	.	TRBJ2-5
CASRPTRGNGNQPQHF	TGTGCCAGCAGACCTACCCGTGGCAATGGAAATCAGCCCCAGCATTTT	.	TRBV6-2/TRBV6-3	.	TRBJ1-5
CASSQPPGQEGHGYTF	TGTGCCAGCAGCCAACCGCCGGGACAGGAGGGTCACGGCTACACCTTC	TRBD1	TRBV3-1	.	TRBJ1-2
CASSLAARGNQETQYF	TGTGCCAGCAGCTTAGCAGCAAGGGGGAACCAAGAGACCCAGTACTTC	.	TRBV7-8	.	TRBJ2-5
CASSLALTQETQYF	TGCGCCAGCAGCTTGGCACTCACCCAAGAGACCCAGTACTTC	.	TRBV5-1	.	TRBJ2-5
CASSSPDGTDTQYF	TGTGCCAGCAGCTCCCCGGACGGCACAGATACGCAGTATTTT	.	TRBV6-5	.	TRBJ2-3
CSASKGTSGMYEQYF	TGCAGTGCTAGCAAAGGGACTAGCGGGATGTACGAGCAGTACTTC	TRBD2	TRBV20-1	.	TRBJ2-7
CASSPSDREYQETQYF	TGTGCCAGCAGCCCATCGGACAGGGAGTACCAAGAGACCCAGTACTTC	TRBD1	TRBV9	.	TRBJ2-5
CASSSGLPGHEQFF	TGTGCCAGCAGCTCGGGACTCCCCGGGCATGAGCAGTTCTTC	.	TRBV9	.	TRBJ2-1
CSATRTSGTPNEQFF	TGCAGTGCTACCCGGACTAGCGGGACCCCCAATGAGCAGTTCTTC	TRBD2	TRBV20-1	.	TRBJ2-1
CSASDQPQQAFF	TGCAGTGCTAGCGATCAACCGCAGCAGGCTTTCTTT	.	TRBV20-1	.	TRBJ1-1
CASSSQTGNYGYTF	TGTGCCAGCAGCTCCCAGACAGGGAACTATGGCTACACCTTC	TRBD1	TRBV7-2	many	TRBJ1-2
CASSLVAASSYNEQFF	TGCGCCAGCAGCTTGGTCGCGGCGAGCTCCTACAATGAGCAGTTCTTC	.	TRBV5-1	.	TRBJ2-1
CASGTGTGRKAFF	TGTGCCAGCGGAACCGGGACAGGGAGAAAAGCTTTCTTT	TRBD1	TRBV7-3	few	TRBJ1-1
CSARVGDHYGYTF	TGCAGTGCTAGAGTGGGGGATCACTATGGCTACACCTTC	.	TRBV20-1	.	TRBJ1-2
CASSQRSGAGGETQYF	TGTGCCAGCAGCCAAAGGTCGGGGGCCGGTGGGGAGACCCAGTACTTC	.	TRBV3-1	.	TRBJ2-5
CASSLIPNNNQPQHF	TGTGCCAGCAGCCTCATACCCAATAACAATCAGCCCCAGCATTTT	.	TRBV5-5	.	TRBJ1-5
CASTQSSGTYNEQFF	TGTGCCAGCACCCAGAGTAGCGGAACCTACAATGAGCAGTTCTTC	.	TRBV7-2	few	TRBJ2-1
CASSPRIEENYGYTF	TGTGCCAGCTCACCAAGGATTGAGGAAAACTATGGCTACACCTTC	.	TRBV18	.	TRBJ1-2
CASSLGGQSDTQYF	TGTGCCAGCAGCTTGGGGGGGCAATCAGATACGCAGTATTTT	.	TRBV7-9	.	TRBJ2-3
CASSLRRQGGTGELFF	TGTGCCAGCAGCTTACGGCGACAGGGAGGAACCGGGGAGCTGTTTTTT	.	TRBV7-2	.	TRBJ2-2
CASNGGYYGYTF	TGTGCCAGCAATGGGGGATACTATGGCTACACCTTC	.	TRBV7-9	.	TRBJ1-2
CASSHQRQGANYGYTF	TGTGCCAGCAGCCATCAACGTCAGGGGGCAAACTATGGCTACACCTTC	TRBD1	TRBV7-9	few	TRBJ1-2